The rows below give T cell receptor beta chains drawn from one sample of a study of blood T cells in healthy people across ages. Each CDR3 protein gets one entry after TCRdb re-called the 5' RACE reads with MiXCR. The sample lists about 1.8 million distinct CDR3 sequences; about 50% were seen once. Sequenced: blood. The origin of the receptors is a middle-aged woman in good health. Both conserved end residues are trimmed from each CDR3.

v_call: TRBV12-3/TRBV12-4; cdr3_aa: ASSSRDRGSHEQY
v_call: TRBV28; cdr3_aa: ASSPADRAIYEQY
v_call: TRBV28; cdr3_aa: ASSPTLGSSGFENEQF
v_call: TRBV20-1; cdr3_aa: SATGRGHTEAF
v_call: TRBV7-9; cdr3_aa: TSSRQNGGFGEQF
v_call: TRBV7-2; cdr3_aa: ASSLNRADGETQY
v_call: TRBV27; cdr3_aa: ASSLGTGNGETQY
v_call: TRBV6-5; cdr3_aa: ASSSRDRGWGRTDTQY
v_call: TRBV12-3/TRBV12-4; cdr3_aa: ASSLTGAENQPQH
v_call: TRBV21-1; cdr3_aa: ASSIGTGASSYEQY
v_call: TRBV7-2; cdr3_aa: ASSLAPLASQETQY
v_call: TRBV7-8; cdr3_aa: ASSKGVSRTAPYEKLF
v_call: TRBV9; cdr3_aa: ASSVGADLREQY
v_call: TRBV29-1; cdr3_aa: SGGEGNILY
v_call: TRBV7-9; cdr3_aa: ASSAATSGGYEQY
v_call: TRBV7-2; cdr3_aa: ASSLRQGSRETQY
v_call: TRBV6-1; cdr3_aa: ASSDVIGGGQGTQY
v_call: TRBV7-9; cdr3_aa: ASARGANQPQH
v_call: TRBV5-1; cdr3_aa: ASSLMAGASYEQY
v_call: TRBV28; cdr3_aa: ASKGGSNTEAF
v_call: TRBV13; cdr3_aa: ASSLVNRGANVLT
v_call: TRBV27; cdr3_aa: ASSPNWLAKNIQY
v_call: TRBV4-2; cdr3_aa: ASSQESLAGDTQY
v_call: TRBV29-1; cdr3_aa: SVDPDRAGGCT
v_call: TRBV3-1; cdr3_aa: ASSQRGYVGNEQF
v_call: TRBV7-8; cdr3_aa: ASSLGDSTHSPLH
v_call: TRBV29-1; cdr3_aa: SVAGTGASEAF
v_call: TRBV27; cdr3_aa: ASSFRLGEFSYEQY
v_call: TRBV29-1; cdr3_aa: SVGHGLGNYVQY
v_call: TRBV15; cdr3_aa: ATSSRAGYIDTQY
v_call: TRBV6-1; cdr3_aa: ASRGQGRAPNGGGYT
v_call: TRBV4-2; cdr3_aa: ASSQAERGSQETQY
v_call: TRBV28; cdr3_aa: ASSLWTGDSGTQPQH
v_call: TRBV25-1; cdr3_aa: ASSLGGFNSPLH
v_call: TRBV13; cdr3_aa: ASSIDVAGRVGSDTQY
v_call: TRBV6-6; cdr3_aa: ASSYLYGTAGYT
v_call: TRBV4-3; cdr3_aa: ASSQDGRRGNEQF
v_call: TRBV7-2; cdr3_aa: ASSRGLGLDTDTQY
v_call: TRBV6-2/TRBV6-3; cdr3_aa: ASSPTGEGNSPLH
v_call: TRBV20-1; cdr3_aa: SARDQPGEQGRSYEQY
v_call: TRBV13; cdr3_aa: ASSFRRGAEVDTQY
v_call: TRBV29-1; cdr3_aa: SAWTGSNNQPQH
v_call: TRBV27; cdr3_aa: ASSPGTGFGYGYT
v_call: TRBV4-3; cdr3_aa: ASSRGRGGYEQY
v_call: TRBV5-5; cdr3_aa: ASSSGQGLQPQH
v_call: TRBV7-2; cdr3_aa: ASSKQGGSNQPQH